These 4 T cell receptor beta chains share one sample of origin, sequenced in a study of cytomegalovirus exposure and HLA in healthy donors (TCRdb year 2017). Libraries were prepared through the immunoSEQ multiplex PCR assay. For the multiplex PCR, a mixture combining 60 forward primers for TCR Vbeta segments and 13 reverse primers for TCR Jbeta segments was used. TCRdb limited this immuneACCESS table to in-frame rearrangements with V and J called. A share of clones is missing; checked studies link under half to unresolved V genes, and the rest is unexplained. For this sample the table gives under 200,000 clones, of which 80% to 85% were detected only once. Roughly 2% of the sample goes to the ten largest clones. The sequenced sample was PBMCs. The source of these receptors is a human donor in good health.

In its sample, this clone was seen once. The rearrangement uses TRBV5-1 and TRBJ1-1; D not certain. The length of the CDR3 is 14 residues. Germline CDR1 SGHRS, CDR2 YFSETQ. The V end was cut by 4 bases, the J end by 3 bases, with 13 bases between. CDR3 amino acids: CASSAAGLYTEAFF. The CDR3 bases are TGCGCCAGCAGCGCGGCGGGTCTCTACACTGAAGCTTTCTTT.

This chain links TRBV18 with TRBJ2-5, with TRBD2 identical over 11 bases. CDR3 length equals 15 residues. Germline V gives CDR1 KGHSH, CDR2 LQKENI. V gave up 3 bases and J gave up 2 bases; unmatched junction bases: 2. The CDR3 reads CASSPLAGGQETQYF. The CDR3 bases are TGTGCCAGCTCACCCCTAGCGGGGGGACAAGAGACCCAGTACTTC.

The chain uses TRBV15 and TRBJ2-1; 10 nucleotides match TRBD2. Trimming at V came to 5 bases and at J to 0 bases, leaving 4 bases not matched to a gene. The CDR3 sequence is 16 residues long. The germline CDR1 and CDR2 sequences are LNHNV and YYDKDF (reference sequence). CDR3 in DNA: TGTGCCACCAGCGGTTCTAGCGGGGGCTCCTACAATGAGCAGTTCTTC. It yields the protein CATSGSSGGSYNEQFF.

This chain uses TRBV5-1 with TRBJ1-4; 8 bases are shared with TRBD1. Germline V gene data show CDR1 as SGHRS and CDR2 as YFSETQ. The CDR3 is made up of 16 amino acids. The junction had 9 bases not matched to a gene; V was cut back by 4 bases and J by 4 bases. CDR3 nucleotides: TGCGCCAGCAGCCTATCGACAGGGGCCGATAATGAAAAACTGTTTTTT. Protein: CASSLSTGADNEKLFF.